The 3 T cell receptor beta chains given below trace back to one sample, sequenced in a study of OX40 agonist ivuxolimab in advanced cancers. This table comes from immunoSEQ multiplex PCR, and its TCRdb copy is limited to in-frame clones, with some not included. The data contain under 85,000 clones, almost 85% of them seen just once; the ten biggest clones take up approximately 7.2%. The specimen was CD4+ or CD8+ T cells sorted from blood, collected in a trial of the OX40 agonist ivuxolimab. These receptors were taken from an adult with an advanced solid tumor such as melanoma, head and neck, liver or kidney cancer.

The V and J genes are TRBV6-5 and TRBJ1-2; D perhaps matches TRBD1 (6 bases). The V end lost 6 bases, the J end lost 4 bases, and 15 bases lay between the germline ends. The CDR3 totals 14 residues. The germline CDR1 and CDR2 sequences are MNHEY and SVGAGI. The CDR3 is CASSPVGGPYGYTF. In DNA form, the CDR3 reads TGTGCCAGCAGCCCTGTTGGGGGCCCCTATGGCTACACCTTC.

This rearrangement joins TRBV7-9 to TRBJ1-2; D may be TRBD1 (5 bases). Germline CDR1 SEHNR, CDR2 FQNEAQ (reference sequence). This CDR3 region has 12 residues. The V end was cut by 5 bases, the J end by 7 bases, with 11 bases between. For the CDR3, the DNA is TGTGCCAGCAGCGTCCAGGGCCTTGGCTACACCTTC. This sequence encodes CASSVQGLGYTF. Using reference TRBV7-9 and TRBJ1-2 for the parts outside the CDR3, the full variable domain is DTGVSQNPRHKITKRGQNVTFRCDPISEHNRLYWYRQTLGQGPEFLTYFQNEAQLEKSRLLSDRFSAERPKGSFSTLEIQRTEQGDSAMYLCASSVQGLGYTFGSGTRLTVV.

The V and J genes are TRBV7-2 and TRBJ2-1; 8 bases are a match to TRBD2. The V gene's germline CDR1 is SGHTA and CDR2 FQGNSA. V lost 5 bases to trimming and J lost 9 bases; unmatched junction nucleotides: 6. The CDR3 has 13 residues. The CDR3 coding sequence is TGTGCCAGCAGCCGTGTCGGGGGGGGTGAGCAGTTCTTC. This codes for CASSRVGGGEQFF.